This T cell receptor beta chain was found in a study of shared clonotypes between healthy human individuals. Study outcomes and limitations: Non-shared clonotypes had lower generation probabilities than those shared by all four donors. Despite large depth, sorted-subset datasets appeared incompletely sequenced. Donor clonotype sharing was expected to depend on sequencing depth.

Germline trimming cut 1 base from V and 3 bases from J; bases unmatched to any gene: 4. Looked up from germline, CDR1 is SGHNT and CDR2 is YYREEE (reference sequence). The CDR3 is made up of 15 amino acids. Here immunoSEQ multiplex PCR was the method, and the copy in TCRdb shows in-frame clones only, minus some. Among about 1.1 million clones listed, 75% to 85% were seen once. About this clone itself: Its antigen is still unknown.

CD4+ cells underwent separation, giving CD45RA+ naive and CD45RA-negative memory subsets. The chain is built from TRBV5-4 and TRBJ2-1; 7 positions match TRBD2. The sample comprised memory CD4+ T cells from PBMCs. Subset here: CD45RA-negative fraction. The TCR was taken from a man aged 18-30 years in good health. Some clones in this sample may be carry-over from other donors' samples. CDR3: CASSLSGGGYNEQFF. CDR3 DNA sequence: TGTGCCAGCAGCTTGTCGGGCGGGGGCTACAATGAGCAGTTCTTC. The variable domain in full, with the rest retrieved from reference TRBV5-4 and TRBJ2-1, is ETGVTQSPTHLIKTRGQQVTLRCSSQSGHNTVSWYQQALGQGPQFIFQYYREEENGRGNFPPRFSGLQFPNYSSELNVNALELDDSALYLCASSLSGGGYNEQFFGPGTRLTVL.